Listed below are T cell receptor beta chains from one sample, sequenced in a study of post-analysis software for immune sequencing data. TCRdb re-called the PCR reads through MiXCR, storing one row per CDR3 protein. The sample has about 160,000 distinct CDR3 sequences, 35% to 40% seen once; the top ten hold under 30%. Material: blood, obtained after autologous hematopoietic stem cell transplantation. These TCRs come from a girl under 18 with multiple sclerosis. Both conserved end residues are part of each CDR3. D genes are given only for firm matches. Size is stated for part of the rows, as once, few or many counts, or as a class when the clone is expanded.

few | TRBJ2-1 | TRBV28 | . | TGTGCCAGCAGATCGCTAGGGGAGCAGTTCTTC | CASRSLGEQFF
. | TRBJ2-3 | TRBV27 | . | TGTGCCAGCAGTTTCCGGGGTTCTGGCACAGATACGCAGTATTTT | CASSFRGSGTDTQYF
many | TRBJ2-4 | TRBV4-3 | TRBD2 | TGCGCCAGCAGCCCGGGGGTAGCGGGGTACCTAGCCAAAAACATTCAGTACTTC | CASSPGVAGYLAKNIQYF
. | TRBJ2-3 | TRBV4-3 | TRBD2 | TGCGCCAGCAGCCAATTCCAAGCGGGAGACGGAACAGATACGCAGTATTTT | CASSQFQAGDGTDTQYF
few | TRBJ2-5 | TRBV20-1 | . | TGCAGTGCTAGACCCCATACGGGCCAAGAGACCCAGTACTTC | CSARPHTGQETQYF
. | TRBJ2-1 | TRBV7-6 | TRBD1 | TGTGCCAGCAGCTTAAGGACAGGGTTGGATGAGCAGTTCTTC | CASSLRTGLDEQFF
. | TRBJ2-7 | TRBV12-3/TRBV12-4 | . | TGTGCCAGCAGTACAGGCTACGAGCAGTACTTC | CASSTGYEQYF
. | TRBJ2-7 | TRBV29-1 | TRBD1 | TGCAGCGTCAATTCGGGACAGGGAGTCGAGCAGTACTTC | CSVNSGQGVEQYF
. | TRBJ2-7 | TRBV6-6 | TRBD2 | TGTGCCAGCAGTTACTCCTGGTCTAGCGGGAGGGCCTACGAGCAGTACTTC | CASSYSWSSGRAYEQYF
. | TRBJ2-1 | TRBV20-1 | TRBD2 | TGCAGTGCTAGAGATCCGACTAGCGGATTCCTCAATGAGCAGTTCTTC | CSARDPTSGFLNEQFF
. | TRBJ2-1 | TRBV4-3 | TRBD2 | TGCACCAGCAGCCAAGAACCAAGCGGGAGCTCCTACAATGAGCAGTTCTTC | CTSSQEPSGSSYNEQFF
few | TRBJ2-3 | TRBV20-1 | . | TGCAGCGGAGGGGGGCCTAGCACAGATACGCAGTATTTT | CSGGGPSTDTQYF
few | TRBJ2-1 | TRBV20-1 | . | TGCAGTGCCGACTGGCGGAACAATGAGCAGTTCTTC | CSADWRNNEQFF
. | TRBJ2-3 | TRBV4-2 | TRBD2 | TGTGCCAGCAGCCCCATAGCGGGAGGGCGCACAGATACGCAGTATTTT | CASSPIAGGRTDTQYF
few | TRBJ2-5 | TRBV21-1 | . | TGTGCCAGCAGCAAAGAAGTTAGCGGGAGGGCCAACGGTTGGGAGACCCAGTACTTC | CASSKEVSGRANGWETQYF
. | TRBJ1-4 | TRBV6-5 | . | TGTGCCAGCAGGTCTCCGGGAGGGGATGAAAAACTGTTTTTT | CASRSPGGDEKLFF
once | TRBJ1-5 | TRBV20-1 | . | TGCAGTGCTAGAGCGGGGGTTAGCAATCAGCCCCAGCATTTT | CSARAGVSNQPQHF
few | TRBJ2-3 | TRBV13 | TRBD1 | TGTGCCAGTAGCTTACAGTCCGGGACAGCCACAGATACGCAGTATTTT | CASSLQSGTATDTQYF
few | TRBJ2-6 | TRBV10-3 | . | TGTGCCATCAGTGAGTCAGGTGGCGCTTTCTCTGGGGCCAACGTCCTGACTTTC | CAISESGGAFSGANVLTF
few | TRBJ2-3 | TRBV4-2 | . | TGTGCCAGCAGCCAAGCTTCAGGTGGGGGAGACACAGATACGCAGTATTTT | CASSQASGGGDTDTQYF
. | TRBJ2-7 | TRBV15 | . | TGTGCCACCAAGCCCGGACGGTTGGCCTACGAGCAGTACTTC | CATKPGRLAYEQYF
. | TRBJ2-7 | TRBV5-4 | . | TGTGCCAGCAGCCCGGGACCTCTGGGGGAGCAGTACTTC | CASSPGPLGEQYF
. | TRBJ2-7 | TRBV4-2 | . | TGTGCCAGCAGCCAAGAAGCCAGCTCCTACGAGCAGTACTTC | CASSQEASSYEQYF
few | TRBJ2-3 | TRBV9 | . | TGTGCCAGCAGCCCCAACACAGATACGCAGTATTTT | CASSPNTDTQYF
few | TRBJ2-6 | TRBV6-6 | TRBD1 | TGTGCCAGCAGTAGACAGGGGGTTCTAGATGGGGCCAACGTCCTGACTTTC | CASSRQGVLDGANVLTF
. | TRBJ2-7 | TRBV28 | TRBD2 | TGTGCCAGCAGTGTGACTAGCGGATTTACCTACGAGCAGTACTTC | CASSVTSGFTYEQYF
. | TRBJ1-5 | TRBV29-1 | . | TGCAGCGTTGCTTCCAGGGGACATAATCAGCCCCAGCATTTT | CSVASRGHNQPQHF
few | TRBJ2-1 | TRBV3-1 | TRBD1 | TGTGCCAGCAGCCAACGACGGACAGGGGGATACAATGAGCAGTTCTTC | CASSQRRTGGYNEQFF
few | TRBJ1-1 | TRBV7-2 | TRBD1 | TGTGCCAGCAGCGAGGACAGGAACTCGGAAGCTTTCTTT | CASSEDRNSEAFF
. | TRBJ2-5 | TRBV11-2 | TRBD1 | TGTGCCAGCAGCCCATGGACAGGGGAAGAGACCCAGTACTTC | CASSPWTGEETQYF
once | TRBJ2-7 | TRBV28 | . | TGTGCCAGCGGTCGGCGGGGGCGCGTGCAGTACTTC | CASGRRGRVQYF
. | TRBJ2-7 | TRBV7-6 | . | TGTGCCAGCAGCCTTGGACGGACCTACGAGCAGTACTTC | CASSLGRTYEQYF
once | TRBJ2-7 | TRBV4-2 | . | TGTGCCAGCAGCCAATTCCGCTCATCGACGGACGAGCAGTACTTC | CASSQFRSSTDEQYF
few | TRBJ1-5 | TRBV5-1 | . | TGCGCCAGCAGCTTGGTAGGGGGGAAAAATCAGCCCCAGCATTTT | CASSLVGGKNQPQHF
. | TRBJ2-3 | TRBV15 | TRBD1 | TGTGCCACCAACCCGAGGGGGCTCACAGATACGCAGTATTTT | CATNPRGLTDTQYF
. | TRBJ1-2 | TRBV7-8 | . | TGTGCCAGCAGCTCCCCACAGGACCGGTATGGCTACACCTTC | CASSSPQDRYGYTF
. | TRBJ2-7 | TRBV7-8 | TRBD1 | TGTGCCAGCAGCGACTACTCATACAGGGGGTACGAGCAGTACTTC | CASSDYSYRGYEQYF
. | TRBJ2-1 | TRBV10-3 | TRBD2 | TGTGCCAGCGCCGGGACTAGCGTTATACATGAGCAGTTCTTC | CASAGTSVIHEQFF
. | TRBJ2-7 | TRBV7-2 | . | TGTGCCAGTGTACAGGGACACGAGCAGTACTTC | CASVQGHEQYF
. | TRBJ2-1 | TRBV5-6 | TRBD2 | TGTGCCAGCAGCTGGACTAGCGGGGCCCAACCGCAGTTCTTC | CASSWTSGAQPQFF
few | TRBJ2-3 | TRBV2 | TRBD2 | TGTGCCAGCGGGGGACTAGCGGCGCAGGGTACGCAGTATTTT | CASGGLAAQGTQYF
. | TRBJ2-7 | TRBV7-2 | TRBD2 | TGTGCCAGCAGCTTCGGACTAGCGGGAGCCCGATTCGAGCAGTACTTC | CASSFGLAGARFEQYF
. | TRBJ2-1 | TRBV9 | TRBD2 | TGTGCCAGCAGCGTAGGTCTTAGCGGGAGGGAGGGACCTTACAATGAGCAGTTCTTC | CASSVGLSGREGPYNEQFF
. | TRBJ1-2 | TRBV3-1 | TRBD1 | TGTGCCAGCAGCCCGGACAGGCGCTATGGCTACACCTTC | CASSPDRRYGYTF
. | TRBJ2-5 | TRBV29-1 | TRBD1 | TGCAGTACCCGACAGGGGGCGGGGGAGACCCAGTACTTC | CSTRQGAGETQYF
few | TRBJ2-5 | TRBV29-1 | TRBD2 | TGCAGCGTGGACCGGGGTACTAGCGGGTGGGAAGAGACCCAGTACTTC | CSVDRGTSGWEETQYF
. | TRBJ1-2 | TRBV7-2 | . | TGTGCCAGCAGCTTAGATCCCGCTAACTATGGCTACACCTTC | CASSLDPANYGYTF
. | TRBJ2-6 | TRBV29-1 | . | . | CSVAGGSGANVRTF
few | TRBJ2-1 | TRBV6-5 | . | TGTGCCAGCAGTTACCGAGGACGCCTCGGTTTTGACAATGAGCAGTTCTTC | CASSYRGRLGFDNEQFF
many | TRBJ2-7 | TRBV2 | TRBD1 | TGTGCCAGCAGCTGGGACAGGGGTTTCGGCGAGCAGTACTTC | CASSWDRGFGEQYF
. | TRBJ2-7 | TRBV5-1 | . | TGCGCCAGCAGCTTGGAATTGGGGGGTGGCTACGAGCAGTACTTC | CASSLELGGGYEQYF
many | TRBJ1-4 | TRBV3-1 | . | TGTGCCAGCAGGAGGGGTGAAAAACTGTTTTTT | CASRRGEKLFF
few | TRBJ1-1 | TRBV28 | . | TGTGCCAGCAGCCCGCGCGGGGTCACTGAAGCTTTCTTT | CASSPRGVTEAFF
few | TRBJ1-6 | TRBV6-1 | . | TGTGCCAGCAGTGAAGACGGGGGGCAGGGTTCACCCCTCCACTTT | CASSEDGGQGSPLHF
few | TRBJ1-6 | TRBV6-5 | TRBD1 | TGTGCCAGCAGATTACAGGGGGCCCCCTATAATTCACCCCTCCACTTT | CASRLQGAPYNSPLHF
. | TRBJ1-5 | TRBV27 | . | TGTGCCAGCAGCCCACAGGGCAACGAGCCCCAGCATTTT | CASSPQGNEPQHF
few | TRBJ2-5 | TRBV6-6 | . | TGTGCCAGCAGGGTTACCGGGGGAGTGGAGACCCAGTACTTC | CASRVTGGVETQYF
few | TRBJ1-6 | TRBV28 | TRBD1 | TGTGCCAGCAGATCAAGGGACAGCGAGAATTCACCCCTCCACTTT | CASRSRDSENSPLHF
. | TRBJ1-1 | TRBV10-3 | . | TGTGCCATCAGTGACAGGGCGAACGCTGAAGCTTTCTTT | CAISDRANAEAFF
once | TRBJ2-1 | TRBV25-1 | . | TGTGCCAGCAGCTTGGACGGACAGCTTTACAATGAGCAGTTCTTC | CASSLDGQLYNEQFF